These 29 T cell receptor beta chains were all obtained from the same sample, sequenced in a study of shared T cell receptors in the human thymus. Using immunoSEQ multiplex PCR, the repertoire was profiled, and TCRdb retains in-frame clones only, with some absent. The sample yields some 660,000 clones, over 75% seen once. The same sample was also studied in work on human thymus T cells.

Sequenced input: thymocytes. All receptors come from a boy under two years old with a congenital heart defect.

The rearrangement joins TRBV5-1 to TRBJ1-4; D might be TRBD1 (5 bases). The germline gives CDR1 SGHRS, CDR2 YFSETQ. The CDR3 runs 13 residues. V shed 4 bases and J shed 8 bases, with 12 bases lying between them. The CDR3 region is CASSRLDNEKLFF. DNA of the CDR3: TGCGCCAGCAGCAGGCTGGACAACGAAAAACTGTTTTTT.

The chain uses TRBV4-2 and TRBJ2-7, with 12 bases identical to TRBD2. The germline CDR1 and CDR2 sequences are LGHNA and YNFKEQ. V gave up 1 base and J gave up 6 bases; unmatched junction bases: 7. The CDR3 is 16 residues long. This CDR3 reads CASSQVYASGGGEQYF. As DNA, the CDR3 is TGTGCCAGCAGCCAAGTGTATGCTAGCGGGGGGGGCGAGCAGTACTTC.

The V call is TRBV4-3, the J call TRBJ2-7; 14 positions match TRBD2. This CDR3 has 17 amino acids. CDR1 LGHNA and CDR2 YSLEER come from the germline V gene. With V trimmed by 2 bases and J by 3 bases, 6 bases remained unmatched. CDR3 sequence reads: CASSQQGLAGGDYEQYF. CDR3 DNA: TGCGCCAGCAGCCAACAAGGACTAGCGGGGGGCGACTACGAGCAGTACTTC.

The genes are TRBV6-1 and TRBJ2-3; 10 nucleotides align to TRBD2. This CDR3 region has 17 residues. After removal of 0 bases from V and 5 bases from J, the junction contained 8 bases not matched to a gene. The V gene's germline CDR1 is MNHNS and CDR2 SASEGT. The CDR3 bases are TGTGCCAGCAGTGAAGCGGGGGGGCTAGCGGGAGTAGATACGCAGTATTTT. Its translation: CASSEAGGLAGVDTQYF.

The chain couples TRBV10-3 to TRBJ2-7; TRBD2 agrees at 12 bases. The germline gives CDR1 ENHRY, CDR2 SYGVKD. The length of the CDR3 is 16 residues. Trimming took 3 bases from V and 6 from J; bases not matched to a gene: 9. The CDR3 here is CAISDRLAGEGLEQYF. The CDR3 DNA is TGTGCCATCAGTGATAGACTAGCGGGAGAGGGGCTCGAGCAGTACTTC.

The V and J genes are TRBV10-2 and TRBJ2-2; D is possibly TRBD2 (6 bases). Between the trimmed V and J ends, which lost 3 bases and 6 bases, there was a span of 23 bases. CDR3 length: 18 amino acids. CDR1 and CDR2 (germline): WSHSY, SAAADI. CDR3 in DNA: TGCGCCAGCAGTGAATCAGAGGGTGGCGGGATTGTAGCCGGGGAGCTGTTTTTT. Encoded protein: CASSESEGGGIVAGELFF.

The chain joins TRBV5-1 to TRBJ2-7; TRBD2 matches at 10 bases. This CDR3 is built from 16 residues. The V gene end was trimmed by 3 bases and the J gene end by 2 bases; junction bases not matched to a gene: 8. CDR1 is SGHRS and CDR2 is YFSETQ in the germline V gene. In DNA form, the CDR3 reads TGCGCCAGCAGCTGGACCACTAGCGGGGTCACCTACGAGCAGTACTTC. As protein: CASSWTTSGVTYEQYF.

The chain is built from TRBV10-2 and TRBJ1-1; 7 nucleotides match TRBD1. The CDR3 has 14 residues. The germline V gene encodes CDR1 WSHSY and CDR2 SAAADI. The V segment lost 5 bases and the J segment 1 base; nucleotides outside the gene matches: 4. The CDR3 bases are TGCGCCAGCAGTTCTTACAGGGGGAACACTGAAGCTTTCTTT. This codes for CASSSYRGNTEAFF.

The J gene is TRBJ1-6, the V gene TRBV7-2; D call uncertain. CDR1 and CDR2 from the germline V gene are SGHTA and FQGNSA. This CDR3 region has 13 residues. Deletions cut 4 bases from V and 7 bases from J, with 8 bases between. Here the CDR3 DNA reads TGTGCCAGCAGCTCCAGATCAAATTCACCCCTCCACTTT. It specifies CASSSRSNSPLHF.

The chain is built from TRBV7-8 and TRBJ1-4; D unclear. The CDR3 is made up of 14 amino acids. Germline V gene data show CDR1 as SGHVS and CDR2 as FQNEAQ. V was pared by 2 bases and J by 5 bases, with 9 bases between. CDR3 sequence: CASSLFGQNEKLFF. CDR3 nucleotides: TGTGCCAGCAGCTTATTTGGGCAGAATGAAAAACTGTTTTTT.

The CDR3 sequence is CASTSRTGELFF. The CDR3 nucleotides are TGTGCCAGCACCTCGCGGACCGGGGAGCTGTTTTTT. The V gene is TRBV27, the J gene TRBJ2-2; no clear D. The germline V gene has CDR1 MNHEY and CDR2 SMNVEV (reference sequence). V shed 7 bases and J shed 5 bases, with 8 bases lying between them. The CDR3 covers 12 residues.

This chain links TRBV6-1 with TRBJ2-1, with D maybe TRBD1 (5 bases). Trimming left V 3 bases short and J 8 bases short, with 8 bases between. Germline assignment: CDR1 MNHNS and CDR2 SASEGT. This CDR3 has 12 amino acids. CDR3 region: CASSDTGYEQFF. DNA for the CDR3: TGTGCCAGCAGTGACACAGGCTATGAGCAGTTCTTC.

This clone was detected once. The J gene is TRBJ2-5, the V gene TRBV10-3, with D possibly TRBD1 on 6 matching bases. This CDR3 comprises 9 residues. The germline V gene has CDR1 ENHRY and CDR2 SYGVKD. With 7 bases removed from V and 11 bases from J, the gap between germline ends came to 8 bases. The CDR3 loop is CAINDRQYF. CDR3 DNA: TGTGCCATCAACGACAGGCAGTACTTC.

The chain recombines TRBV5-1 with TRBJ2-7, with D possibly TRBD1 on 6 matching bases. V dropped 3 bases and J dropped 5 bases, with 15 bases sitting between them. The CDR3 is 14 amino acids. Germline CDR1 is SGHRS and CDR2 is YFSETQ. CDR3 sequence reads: CASSSNRVSDEQYF. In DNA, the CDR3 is TGCGCCAGCAGCTCCAACAGGGTCTCGGACGAGCAGTACTTC.

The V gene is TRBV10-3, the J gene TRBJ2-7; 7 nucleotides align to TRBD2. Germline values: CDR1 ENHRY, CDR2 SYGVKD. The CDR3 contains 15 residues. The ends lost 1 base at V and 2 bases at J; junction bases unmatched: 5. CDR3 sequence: CAISEWAGATYEQYF. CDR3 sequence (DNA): TGTGCCATCAGTGAGTGGGCGGGAGCTACCTACGAGCAGTACTTC.

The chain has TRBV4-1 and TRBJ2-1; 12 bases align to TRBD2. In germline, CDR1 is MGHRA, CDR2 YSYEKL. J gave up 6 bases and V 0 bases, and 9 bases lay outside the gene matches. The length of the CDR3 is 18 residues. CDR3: CASSQDVASGRVGNEQFF. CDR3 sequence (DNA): TGCGCCAGCAGCCAAGATGTGGCTAGCGGGAGGGTGGGCAATGAGCAGTTCTTC.

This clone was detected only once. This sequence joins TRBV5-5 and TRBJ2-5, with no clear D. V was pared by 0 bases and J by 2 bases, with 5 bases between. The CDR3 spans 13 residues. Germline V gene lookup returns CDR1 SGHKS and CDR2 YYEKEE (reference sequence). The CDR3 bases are TGTGCCAGCAGCTTGGCGCAGCAAGAGACCCAGTACTTC. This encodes CASSLAQQETQYF.

CDR3 region: CASSLGNGYSDYEQYF. For the CDR3, the DNA is TGTGCCAGCAGTCTCGGGAACGGGTATTCAGACTACGAGCAGTACTTC. This chain uses TRBV27 with TRBJ2-7; tentative D call: TRBD2 (5 bases). From germline, CDR1 is MNHEY and CDR2 SMNVEV (reference sequence). Deletions cut 5 bases from V and 3 bases from J, with 20 bases between. The CDR3 covers 16 residues.

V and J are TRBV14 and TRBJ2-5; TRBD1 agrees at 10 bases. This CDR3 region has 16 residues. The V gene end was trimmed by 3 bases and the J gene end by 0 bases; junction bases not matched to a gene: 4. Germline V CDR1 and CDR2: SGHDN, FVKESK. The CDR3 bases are TGTGCCAGCAGCCACCCCGGGACAGGGGACCAAGAGACCCAGTACTTC. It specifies CASSHPGTGDQETQYF.

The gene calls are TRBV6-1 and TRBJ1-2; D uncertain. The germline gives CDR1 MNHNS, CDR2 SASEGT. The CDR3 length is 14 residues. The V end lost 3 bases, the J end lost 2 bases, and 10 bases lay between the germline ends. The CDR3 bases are TGTGCCAGCAGTGATGGTAGAGAGAACTATGGCTACACCTTC. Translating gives CASSDGRENYGYTF.

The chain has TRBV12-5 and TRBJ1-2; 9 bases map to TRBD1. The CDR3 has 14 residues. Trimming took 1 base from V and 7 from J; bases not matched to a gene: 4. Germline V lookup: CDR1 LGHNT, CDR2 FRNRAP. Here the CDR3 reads CASGLEGQGLGYTF. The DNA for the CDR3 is TGTGCTAGTGGTTTGGAGGGACAGGGCCTTGGCTACACCTTC. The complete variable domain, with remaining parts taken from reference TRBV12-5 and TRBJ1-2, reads DARVTQTPRHKVTEMGQEVTMRCQPILGHNTVFWYRQTMMQGLELLAYFRNRAPLDDSGMPKDRFSAEMPDATLATLKIQPSEPRDSAVYFCASGLEGQGLGYTFGSGTRLTVV.

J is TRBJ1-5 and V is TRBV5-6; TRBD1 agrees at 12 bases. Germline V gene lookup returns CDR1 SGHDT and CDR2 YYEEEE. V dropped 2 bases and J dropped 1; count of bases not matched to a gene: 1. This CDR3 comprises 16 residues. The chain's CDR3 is CASSFGTGGSNQPQHF. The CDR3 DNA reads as TGTGCCAGCAGCTTCGGGACAGGGGGCAGCAATCAGCCCCAGCATTTT.

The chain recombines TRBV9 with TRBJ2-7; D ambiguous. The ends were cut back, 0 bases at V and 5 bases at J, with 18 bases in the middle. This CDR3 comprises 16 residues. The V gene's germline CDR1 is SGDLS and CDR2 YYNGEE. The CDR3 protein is CASSVGVDEVLDEQYF. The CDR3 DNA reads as TGTGCCAGCAGCGTAGGTGTGGATGAGGTCCTCGACGAGCAGTACTTC.

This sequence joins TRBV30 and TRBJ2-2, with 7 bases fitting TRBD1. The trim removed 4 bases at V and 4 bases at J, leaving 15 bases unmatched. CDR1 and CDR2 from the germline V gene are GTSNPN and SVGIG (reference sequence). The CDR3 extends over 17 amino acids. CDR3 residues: CAWTPRRTGDGTGELFF. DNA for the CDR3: TGTGCCTGGACCCCCCGCAGGACAGGAGATGGCACCGGGGAGCTGTTTTTT.

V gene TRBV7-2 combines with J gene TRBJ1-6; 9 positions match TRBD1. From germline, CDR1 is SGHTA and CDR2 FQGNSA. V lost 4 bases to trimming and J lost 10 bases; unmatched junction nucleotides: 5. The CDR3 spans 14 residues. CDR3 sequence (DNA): TGTGCCAGCAGCTACGGGACAGGGCCCTCACCCCTCCACTTT. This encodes CASSYGTGPSPLHF.

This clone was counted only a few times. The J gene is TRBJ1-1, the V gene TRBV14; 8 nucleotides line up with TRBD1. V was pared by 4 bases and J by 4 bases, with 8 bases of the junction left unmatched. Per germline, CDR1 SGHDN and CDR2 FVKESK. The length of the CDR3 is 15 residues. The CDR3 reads CASSLAGGVGTEAFF. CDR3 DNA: TGTGCCAGCAGCCTAGCAGGGGGCGTGGGCACTGAAGCTTTCTTT.

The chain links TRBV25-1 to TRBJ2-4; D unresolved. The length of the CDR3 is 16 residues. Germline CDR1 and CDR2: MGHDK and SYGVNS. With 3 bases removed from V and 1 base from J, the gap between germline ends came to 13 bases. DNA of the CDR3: TGTGCCAGCAGTGAGTGGTCAGTGGGCGCCAAAAACATTCAGTACTTC. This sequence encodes CASSEWSVGAKNIQYF.

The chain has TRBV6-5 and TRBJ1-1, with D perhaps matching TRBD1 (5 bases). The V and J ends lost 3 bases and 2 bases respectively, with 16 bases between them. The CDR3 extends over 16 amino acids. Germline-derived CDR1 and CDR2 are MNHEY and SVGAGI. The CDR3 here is CASSYSSRGKNTEAFF. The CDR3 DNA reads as TGTGCCAGCAGTTATTCCTCTAGGGGAAAAAACACTGAAGCTTTCTTT.

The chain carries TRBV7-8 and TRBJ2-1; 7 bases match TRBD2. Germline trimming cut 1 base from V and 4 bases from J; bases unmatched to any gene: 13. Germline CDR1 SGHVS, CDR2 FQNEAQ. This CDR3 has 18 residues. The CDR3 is CASSLGTPSSGLYNEQFF. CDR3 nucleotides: TGTGCCAGCAGCTTAGGGACCCCCTCTAGCGGACTTTACAATGAGCAGTTCTTC.